The T cell receptor beta chain under discussion was sequenced for a study of spatial heterogeneity in lung cancer. Study-wide results and limits: In tumors, expanded intratumoral alpha and beta TCR counts tracked mutation counts.

Germline CDR1 and CDR2: LNHDA and SQIVND (reference sequence). This CDR3 contains 13 residues. Trimming removed 5 bases at V and 1 base at J, with 7 bases between. A few counts support this clonotype. As yet, its antigen is unknown. Time point indicated: sample taken at primary tumor resection. Sequencing of whole RNA from tumor, nontumor lung or frozen PBMC involved no sorting. MiXCR, applied by TCRdb to the 5' RACE reads, yields one record per CDR3 protein. The data show about 5,700 distinct CDR3 sequences, with 13% seen just once and over 15% held by the top ten. The origin of this receptor is a female donor with early-stage non-small cell lung cancer. The source material was lung tumor tissue, sampled at surgery. This rearrangement joins TRBV19 to TRBJ2-3; no reliable D call. The CDR3 reads CASSPTGTDTQYF. The CDR3 DNA follows: TGTGCCAGTAGTCCAACGGGCACAGATACGCAGTATTTT.